The subject of this entry is one T cell receptor (beta chain). This record belongs to a study of blood T cell repertoires in COVID-19. Background on the study: Material from acute and convalescent COVID-19 was sourced from the United States, Italy and Spain. T cells, B-cell-depleted T cells, or PBMCs provided the cDNA or gDNA that served as material.

Methods used by the authors: Estimation of nucleated cell counts relied on the amplification of reference gene primers. TCRdb keeps only in-frame clones here, not all; method: immunoSEQ multiplex PCR. For V, J and clone size, that table is used; D and trimming come from the DNA. This sample has 100,000 to 150,000 clones, with about 86% found just once. Clinical history as reported by participants underpinned cohort assignment. Material: PBMCs or T cells enriched from blood (not recorded which). The TCR originated in a man aged 40-49 years with acute COVID-19.

The CDR3 DNA reads TGCGCCAGCAGGGCAGGGGGTCAGGACGAGCAGTACTTC. As protein: CASRAGGQDEQYF. The chain recombines TRBV10-1 with TRBJ2-7; TRBD1 agrees at 7 bases. The CDR3 extends over 13 amino acids. The J segment lost 5 bases and the V segment lost 6 bases, leaving 7 bases of the junction unmatched. Germline values: CDR1 WNHNN, CDR2 SYGVQD (reference sequence).